Listed here are 20 T cell receptor beta chains from one sample, sequenced in a study of high-grade serous ovarian cancer treatment subgroups. TCRdb's table, derived via immunoSEQ multiplex PCR, lists solely in-frame clones and lacks some. This table holds 7,500 to 10,000 clones, about 75% found once. Tumor samples were taken before definitive surgery or chemotherapy. Sequencing was done on a sample of tumor tissue. The receptors were sampled from a human donor with high-grade serous ovarian cancer.

The chain is built from TRBV4-3 and TRBJ2-3; the D gene is possibly TRBD2 (5 bases). The CDR3 covers 13 residues. Trimming shortened V by 6 bases and J by 1 base, and 8 bases separated the two germline ends. Germline CDR1 and CDR2: LGHNA and YSLEER. CDR3 loop: CASSIGGTDTQYF. As DNA, the CDR3 is TGCGCCAGCAGTATCGGGGGCACAGATACGCAGTATTTT.

J is TRBJ2-3 and V is TRBV9; the D gene could be TRBD1 or TRBD2 (5 bases each). The CDR3 runs to 15 residues. V was cut by 4 bases and J by 1 base, with 13 bases left in between. Germline V gene data show CDR1 as SGDLS and CDR2 as YYNGEE. The CDR3 sequence: CASSPRGGGTDTQYF. The CDR3 DNA reads as TGTGCCAGCAGCCCGCGTGGGGGAGGCACAGATACGCAGTATTTT.

The chain couples TRBV2 to TRBJ1-6; D remains unclear. CDR1 and CDR2 from the germline V gene are SNHLY and FYNNEI. CDR3 length: 13 amino acids. Trimming removed 6 bases at V and 2 bases at J, with 5 bases between. The CDR3 reads CASRLPYNSPLHF. CDR3 DNA sequence: TGTGCCAGCAGGCTACCCTATAATTCACCCCTCCACTTT. Variable domain in full (rest from reference TRBV2 and TRBJ1-6): EPEVTQTPSHQVTQMGQEVILRCVPISNHLYFYWYRQILGQKVEFLVSFYNNEISEKSEIFDDQFSVERPDGSNFTLKIRSTKLEDSAMYFCASRLPYNSPLHFGNGTRLTVT.

This chain uses TRBV5-4 with TRBJ1-2; TRBD1 aligns across 7 bases. Trimming removed 2 bases from V and 6 bases from J; junction bases left unmatched: 4. There are 13 residues in the CDR3. The germline CDR1 and CDR2 sequences are SGHNT and YYREEE (reference sequence). The CDR3 DNA is TGTGCCAGCAGCTTAGGACAGGCCGATGGCTACACCTTC. It specifies CASSLGQADGYTF. Full variable domain (remainder filled in from reference TRBV5-4 and TRBJ1-2): ETGVTQSPTHLIKTRGQQVTLRCSSQSGHNTVSWYQQALGQGPQFIFQYYREEENGRGNFPPRFSGLQFPNYSSELNVNALELDDSALYLCASSLGQADGYTFGSGTRLTVV.

This clone was observed a few times. The chain joins TRBV4-3 to TRBJ1-2; 7 nucleotides agree with TRBD1. This CDR3 is built from 17 residues. V was clipped by 0 bases and J by 5 bases; unmatched bases: 12. Germline loops: CDR1 LGHNA, CDR2 YSLEER. CDR3 sequence: CASSQEATGRRKYGYTF. The CDR3 coding sequence is TGCGCCAGCAGCCAAGAGGCGACAGGGCGGCGCAAATATGGCTACACCTTC.

The CDR3 DNA follows: TGTGCCAGCAGCGTATCATCGAATTCTAACTATGGCTACACCTTC. Protein product: CASSVSSNSNYGYTF. This chain connects TRBV9 to TRBJ1-2, with D hard to call. The V and J ends lost 1 base and 0 bases respectively, with 10 bases between them. This CDR3 contains 15 residues. Germline V gene lookup returns CDR1 SGDLS and CDR2 YYNGEE.

This clone was seen just once. The chain has TRBV6-1 and TRBJ2-5; 7 nucleotides line up with TRBD1. Germline trimming cut 6 bases from V and 2 bases from J; bases unmatched to any gene: 6. This CDR3 is 14 amino acids long. Germline lookup yields CDR1 MNHNS and CDR2 SASEGT. The chain's CDR3 is CASRPDRVQETQYF. In nucleotides, the CDR3 is TGTGCCAGCAGACCTGACAGGGTACAAGAGACCCAGTACTTC.

The chain recombines TRBV23-1 with TRBJ1-2; possibly TRBD1 for D (5 bases). TRBV23-1 is marked as an open reading frame, function uncertain. The V and J ends lost 3 bases and 4 bases respectively, with 12 bases between them. The CDR3 covers 14 residues. The CDR3 protein is CASSQTGRTYGYTF. The DNA for the CDR3 is TGCGCCAGCAGTCAGACGGGACGAACCTATGGCTACACCTTC.

Only one count was recorded for this clone. The chain combines TRBV13 with TRBJ1-5, with D hard to call. The CDR3 covers 14 residues. Between the trimmed V and J ends, which lost 0 bases and 4 bases, there was a span of 7 bases. CDR1 and CDR2 from the germline V gene are PRHDT and FYEKMQ (reference sequence). The CDR3 spells CASSLGQINQPQHF. CDR3 nucleotide sequence: TGTGCCAGCAGCTTAGGGCAGATTAATCAGCCCCAGCATTTT.

The V and J genes are TRBV6-5 and TRBJ2-5, with 10 bases matching TRBD1. The V segment lost 5 bases and the J segment 1 base; nucleotides outside the gene matches: 4. Looked up from germline, CDR1 is MNHEY and CDR2 is SVGAGI. This CDR3 spans 15 amino acids. This CDR3 is CASSQGQGVQETQYF. The CDR3 nucleotides are TGTGCCAGCAGTCAAGGACAGGGGGTCCAAGAGACCCAGTACTTC.

The chain links TRBV5-6 to TRBJ2-4; TRBD1 might be the D (7 bases). V was trimmed by 0 bases and J by 7 bases, leaving 11 bases between them. This CDR3 comprises 14 residues. Germline CDR1 is SGHDT and CDR2 is YYEEEE. CDR3 DNA: TGTGCCAGCAGCTTGGCAGGGGGGCTCAACATTCAGTACTTC. It is translated as CASSLAGGLNIQYF. Complete variable domain (other parts from reference TRBV5-6 and TRBJ2-4): DAGVTQSPTHLIKTRGQQVTLRCSPKSGHDTVSWYQQALGQGPQFIFQYYEEEERQRGNFPDRFSGHQFPNYSSELNVNALLLGDSALYLCASSLAGGLNIQYFGAGTRLSVL.

J is TRBJ1-2 and V is TRBV29-1; 8 bases align to TRBD1. Germline CDR1 reads SQVTM; CDR2 reads ANQGSEA. CDR3 length: 13 residues. After removal of 7 bases from V and 0 bases from J, the junction contained 4 bases not matched to a gene. DNA for the CDR3: TGCAGCGCTCCGGGACAGGCTAACTATGGCTACACCTTC. Residues: CSAPGQANYGYTF.

The chain employs TRBV11-2 and TRBJ2-5; D is ambiguous. This CDR3 spans 15 amino acids. V dropped 2 bases and J dropped 4 bases, with 14 bases sitting between them. Germline CDR1 is SGHAT and CDR2 is FQNNGV. The CDR3 DNA reads TGTGCCAGCAGCTTAAATTCTCGTGGTCCAGAGACCCAGTACTTC. Amino acids: CASSLNSRGPETQYF.

V is TRBV19 and J is TRBJ1-4; D unclear. V was pared by 3 bases and J by 1 base, with 9 bases between. The CDR3 consists of 15 residues. Germline V gene sequence: CDR1 LNHDA, CDR2 SQIVND (reference sequence). As DNA, the CDR3 is TGTGCCAGTAGTATCCTAACCCGAACTAATGAAAAACTGTTTTTT. This encodes CASSILTRTNEKLFF. The entire variable domain, with the rest obtained from reference TRBV19 and TRBJ1-4, is as follows: DGGITQSPKYLFRKEGQNVTLSCEQNLNHDAMYWYRQDPGQGLRLIYYSQIVNDFQKGDIAEGYSVSREKKESFPLTVTSAQKNPTAFYLCASSILTRTNEKLFFGSGTQLSVL.

V usage is TRBV5-1 and J usage is TRBJ2-7, with 7 bases that match TRBD1. Trimming cost V 4 bases and J 7 bases; bases outside gene matches: 14. Germline CDR1 is SGHRS and CDR2 is YFSETQ. This CDR3 is 15 amino acids long. CDR3 DNA: TGCGCCAGCAGCCCTCATAGCGCACAGGGGCAAGAGCAGTACTTC. It codes for CASSPHSAQGQEQYF.

The rearrangement links TRBV18 to TRBJ2-6, with D unclear. The CDR3 covers 17 residues. Germline CDR1 and CDR2: KGHSH and LQKENI. Trimming took off 1 base at V and 1 base at J, with 11 bases between the two ends. The CDR3 loop reads CASSPLPAESGANVLTF. Written as DNA, the CDR3 is TGTGCCAGCTCACCACTTCCCGCGGAATCTGGGGCCAACGTCCTGACTTTC.

The chain's CDR3 is CASSEGFFSYEQYF. DNA of the CDR3: TGTGCCAGCAGTGAAGGGTTCTTCTCCTACGAGCAGTACTTC. The chain employs TRBV6-1 and TRBJ2-7; D remains unclear. CDR3 length: 14 amino acids. Trimming removed 1 base at V and 0 bases at J, with 7 bases between. Per germline, CDR1 MNHNS and CDR2 SASEGT.

With regard to this clone: The sample holds other DNA sequences that translate to the same CDR3. CDR3 nucleotide sequence: TGTGCCAGCAGCGTAGGCAGGGGATACACAGATACGCAGTATTTT. Translation gives CASSVGRGYTDTQYF. V usage is TRBV9 and J usage is TRBJ2-3; D possibly corresponds to TRBD1 (6 bases). Trimming shortened V by 0 bases and J by 2 bases, and 10 bases separated the two germline ends. The CDR3 has 15 residues. CDR1 and CDR2 (germline): SGDLS, YYNGEE.

The CDR3 loop is CASSPRGAHYGYTF. CDR3 in DNA: TGTGCCAGCAGCCCCCGGGGGGCACACTATGGCTACACCTTC. V usage is TRBV11-2 and J usage is TRBJ1-2; TRBD1 might be the D (6 bases). The CDR3 totals 14 residues. Trimming removed 5 bases from V and 3 bases from J, with 13 bases in between. Germline CDR1 and CDR2: SGHAT and FQNNGV. The complete variable domain, with remaining parts taken from reference TRBV11-2 and TRBJ1-2, reads EAGVAQSPRYKIIEKRQSVAFWCNPISGHATLYWYQQILGQGPKLLIQFQNNGVVDDSQLPKDRFSAERLKGVDSTLKIQPAKLEDSAVYLCASSPRGAHYGYTFGSGTRLTVV.

The V gene is TRBV9, the J gene TRBJ2-2; TRBD2 aligns across 10 bases. CDR1 is SGDLS, CDR2 YYNGEE, per germline. V shed 4 bases and J 6 bases; nucleotides not matched to a gene: 12. The CDR3 spans 17 residues. The CDR3 DNA is TGTGCCAGCAGCCCCCACCTAGCGGGGGCGAGCTCCGGGGAGCTGTTTTTT. Its translation is CASSPHLAGASSGELFF.